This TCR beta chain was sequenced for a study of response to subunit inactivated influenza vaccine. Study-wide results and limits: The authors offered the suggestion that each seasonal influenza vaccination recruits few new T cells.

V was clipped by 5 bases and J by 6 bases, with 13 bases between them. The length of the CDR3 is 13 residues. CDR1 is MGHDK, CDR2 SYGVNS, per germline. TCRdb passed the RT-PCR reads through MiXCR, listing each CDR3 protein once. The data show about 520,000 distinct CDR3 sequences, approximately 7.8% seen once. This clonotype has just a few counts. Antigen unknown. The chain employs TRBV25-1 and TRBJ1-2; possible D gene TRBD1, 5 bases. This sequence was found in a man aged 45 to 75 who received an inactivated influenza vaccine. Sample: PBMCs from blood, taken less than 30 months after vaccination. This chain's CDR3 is CASSLTGTDGYTF. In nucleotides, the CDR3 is TGTGCCAGCAGTCTTACCGGGACGGATGGCTACACCTTC.